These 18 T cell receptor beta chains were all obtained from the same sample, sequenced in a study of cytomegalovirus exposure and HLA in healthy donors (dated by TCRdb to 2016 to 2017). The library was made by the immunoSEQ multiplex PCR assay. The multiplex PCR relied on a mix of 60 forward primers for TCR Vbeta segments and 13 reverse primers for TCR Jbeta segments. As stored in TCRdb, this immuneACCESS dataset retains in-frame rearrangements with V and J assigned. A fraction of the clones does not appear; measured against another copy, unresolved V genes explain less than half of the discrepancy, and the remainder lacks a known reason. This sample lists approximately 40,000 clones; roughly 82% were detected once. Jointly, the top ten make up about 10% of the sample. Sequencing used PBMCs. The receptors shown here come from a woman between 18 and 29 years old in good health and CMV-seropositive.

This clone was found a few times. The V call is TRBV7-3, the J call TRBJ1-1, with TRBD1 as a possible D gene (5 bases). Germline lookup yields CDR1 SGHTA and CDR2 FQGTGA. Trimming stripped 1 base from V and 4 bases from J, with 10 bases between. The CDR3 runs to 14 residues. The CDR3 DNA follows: TGTGCCAGCAGCTTAATGCAGGGAGGCACTGAAGCTTTCTTT. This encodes CASSLMQGGTEAFF.

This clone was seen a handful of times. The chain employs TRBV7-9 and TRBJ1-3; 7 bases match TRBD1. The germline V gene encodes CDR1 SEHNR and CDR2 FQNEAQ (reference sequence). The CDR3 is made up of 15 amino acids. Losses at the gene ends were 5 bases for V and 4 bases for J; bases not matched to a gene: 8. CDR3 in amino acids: CASSKGQHLGNTIYF. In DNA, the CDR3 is TGTGCCAGCAGCAAGGGACAGCACCTCGGAAACACCATATATTTT.

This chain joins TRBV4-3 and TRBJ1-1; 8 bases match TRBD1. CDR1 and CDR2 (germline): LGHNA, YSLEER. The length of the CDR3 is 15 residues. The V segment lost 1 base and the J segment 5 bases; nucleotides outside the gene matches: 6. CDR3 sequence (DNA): TGCGCCAGCAGCCAAGGAGACAGGGGTAGGACTGAAGCTTTCTTT. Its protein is CASSQGDRGRTEAFF.

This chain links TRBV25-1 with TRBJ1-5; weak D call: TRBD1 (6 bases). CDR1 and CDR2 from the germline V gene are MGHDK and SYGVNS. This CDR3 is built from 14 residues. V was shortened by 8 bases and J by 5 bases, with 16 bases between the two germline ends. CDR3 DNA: TGTGCCAGCGCGGAACAGGGTGCGCATCAGCCCCAGCATTTT. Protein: CASAEQGAHQPQHF.

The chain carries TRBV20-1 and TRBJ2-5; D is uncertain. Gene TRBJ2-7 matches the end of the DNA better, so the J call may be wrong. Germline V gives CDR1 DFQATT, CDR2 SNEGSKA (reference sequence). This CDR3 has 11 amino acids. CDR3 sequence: CSARGLYEQYF. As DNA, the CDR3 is TGCAGTGCTAGAGGCTTATACGAGCAGTACTTC.

CDR3 amino acids: CASSERATSYYNEQFF. CDR3 DNA sequence: TGTGCCAGCAGCGAGCGCGCTACTAGCTACTACAATGAGCAGTTCTTC. The chain carries TRBV7-2 and TRBJ2-1; a weak D match, TRBD2 (6 bases). The CDR3 is 16 residues long. The germline CDR1 and CDR2 sequences are SGHTA and FQGNSA. Trimming shortened V by 5 bases and J by 3 bases, and 17 bases separated the two germline ends.

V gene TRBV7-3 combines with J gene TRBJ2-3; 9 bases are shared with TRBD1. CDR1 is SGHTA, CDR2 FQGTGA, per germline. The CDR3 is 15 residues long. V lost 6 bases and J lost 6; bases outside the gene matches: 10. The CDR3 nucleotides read TGTGCCAGCAGTAAACAGGGGGCCCTGGGGGATACGCAGTATTTT. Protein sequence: CASSKQGALGDTQYF. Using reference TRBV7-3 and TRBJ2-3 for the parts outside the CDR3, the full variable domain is GAGVSQTPSNKVTEKGKYVELRCDPISGHTALYWYRQSLGQGPEFLIYFQGTGAADDSGLPNDRFFAVRPEGSVSTLKIQRTERGDSAVYLCASSKQGALGDTQYFGPGTRLTVL.

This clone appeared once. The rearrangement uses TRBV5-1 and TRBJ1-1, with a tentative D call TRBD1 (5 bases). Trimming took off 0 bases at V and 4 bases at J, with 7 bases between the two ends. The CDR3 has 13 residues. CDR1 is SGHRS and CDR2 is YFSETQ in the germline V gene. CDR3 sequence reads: CASSLGRATEAFF. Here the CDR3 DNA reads TGCGCCAGCAGCTTGGGCAGGGCCACTGAAGCTTTCTTT.

This CDR3 reads CASSERLQVNEKLFF. As DNA, the CDR3 is TGTGCCAGCAGTGAAAGGTTACAGGTTAATGAAAAACTGTTTTTT. The chain joins TRBV2 to TRBJ1-4, with a possible D match to TRBD1 (5 bases). With 2 bases removed from V and 4 bases from J, the gap between germline ends came to 11 bases. Germline V CDR1 and CDR2: SNHLY, FYNNEI. The CDR3 totals 15 residues. Variable domain in full (rest from reference TRBV2 and TRBJ1-4): EPEVTQTPSHQVTQMGQEVILRCVPISNHLYFYWYRQILGQKVEFLVSFYNNEISEKSEIFDDQFSVERPDGSNFTLKIRSTKLEDSAMYFCASSERLQVNEKLFFGSGTQLSVL.

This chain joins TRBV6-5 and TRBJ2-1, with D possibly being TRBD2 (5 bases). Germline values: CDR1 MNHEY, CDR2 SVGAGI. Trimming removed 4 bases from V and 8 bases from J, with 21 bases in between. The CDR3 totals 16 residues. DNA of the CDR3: TGTGCCAGCAGTTGGGTTCGGGGATCTAGGCACGATGAGCAGTTCTTC. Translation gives CASSWVRGSRHDEQFF.

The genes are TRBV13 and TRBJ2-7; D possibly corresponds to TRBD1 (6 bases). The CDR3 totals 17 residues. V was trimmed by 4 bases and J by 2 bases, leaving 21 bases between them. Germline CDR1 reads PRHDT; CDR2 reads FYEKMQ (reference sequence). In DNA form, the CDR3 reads TGTGCCAGCAGCTCGCAAACCGGGACACCGAATGCCTACGAGCAGTACTTC. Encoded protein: CASSSQTGTPNAYEQYF. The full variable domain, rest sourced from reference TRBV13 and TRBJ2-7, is AAGVIQSPRHLIKEKRETATLKCYPIPRHDTVYWYQQGPGQDPQFLISFYEKMQSDKGSIPDRFSAQQFSDYHSELNMSSLELGDSALYFCASSSQTGTPNAYEQYFGPGTRLTVT.

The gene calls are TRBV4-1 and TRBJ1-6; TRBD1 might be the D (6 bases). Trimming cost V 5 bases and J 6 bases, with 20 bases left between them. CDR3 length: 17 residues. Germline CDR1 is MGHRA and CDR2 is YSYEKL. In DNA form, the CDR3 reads TGCGCCAGCAGCGGGCATCCGGACACAGGGCTTAATTCACCCCTCCACTTT. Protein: CASSGHPDTGLNSPLHF.

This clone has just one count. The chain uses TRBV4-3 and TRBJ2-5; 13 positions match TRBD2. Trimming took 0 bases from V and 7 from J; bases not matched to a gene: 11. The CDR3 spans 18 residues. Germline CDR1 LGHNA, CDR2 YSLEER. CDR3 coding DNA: TGCGCCAGCAGCCAAGACGCGGGACTAGCGGGATACAAGATGACCCAGTACTTC. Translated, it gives CASSQDAGLAGYKMTQYF.

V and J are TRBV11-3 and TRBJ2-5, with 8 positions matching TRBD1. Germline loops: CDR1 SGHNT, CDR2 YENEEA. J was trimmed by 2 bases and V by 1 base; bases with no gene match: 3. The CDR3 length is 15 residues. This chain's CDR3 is CASSLGRQGQETQYF. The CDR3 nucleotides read TGTGCCAGCAGCTTAGGGAGACAGGGGCAAGAGACCCAGTACTTC.

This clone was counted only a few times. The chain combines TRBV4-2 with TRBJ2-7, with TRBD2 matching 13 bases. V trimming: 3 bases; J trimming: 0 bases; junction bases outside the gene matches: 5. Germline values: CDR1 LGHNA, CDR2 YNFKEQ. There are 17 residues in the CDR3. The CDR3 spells CASSQGTSGVLSYEQYF. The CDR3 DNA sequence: TGTGCCAGCAGCCAGGGGACTAGCGGGGTTCTCTCCTACGAGCAGTACTTC.

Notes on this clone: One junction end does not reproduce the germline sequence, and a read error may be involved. The CDR3 protein is CSSSLVTGRSYEQYF. In nucleotides, the CDR3 is TGTTCCAGCAGCTTAGTCACAGGGCGCTCCTACGAGCAGTACTTC. The V call is TRBV7-9, the J call TRBJ2-7, with D possibly matching TRBD1 (6 bases). Germline V CDR1 and CDR2: SEHNR, FQNEAQ (reference sequence). There are 15 residues in the CDR3.

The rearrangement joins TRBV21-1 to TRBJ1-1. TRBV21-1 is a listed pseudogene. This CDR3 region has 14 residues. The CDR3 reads CASSKATADTEAFF. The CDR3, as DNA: TGTGCCAGCAGCAAAGCGACCGCGGACACTGAAGCTTTCTTT.

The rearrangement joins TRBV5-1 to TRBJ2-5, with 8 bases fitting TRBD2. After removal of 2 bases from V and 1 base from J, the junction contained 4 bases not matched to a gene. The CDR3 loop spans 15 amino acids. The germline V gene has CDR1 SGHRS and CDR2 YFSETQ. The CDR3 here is CASSLTSGAQETQYF. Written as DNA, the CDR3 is TGCGCCAGCAGCTTAACTAGCGGAGCCCAAGAGACCCAGTACTTC.